This TCR beta chain was recorded in a study of blood T cells in healthy people across ages. Study-wide points: Versus aged donors, long-lived donors had higher diversity and more naive CD4+ cells.

CDR1 is DFQATT and CDR2 is SNEGSKA in the germline V gene (reference sequence). The V gene lost 3 bases and the J gene lost 6 bases, with 12 bases spanning the gap. The CDR3 sequence is 13 residues long. A second PCR, run for about 7 to 12 cycles, used a sample-barcoded 5' primer plus a J-beta primer mix. Each CDR3 protein is one row after TCRdb ran MiXCR on the 5' RACE reads. Here the sample spans fewer than 950,000 distinct CDR3 sequences, about 55% being singletons. This clonotype showed up just a few times. What it binds is not known. Researchers report isolating at least 6 million PBMCs per sample. Per sample, at least 6 micrograms of total RNA were extracted.

The chain combines TRBV20-1 with TRBJ2-4; weak D call: TRBD1 (6 bases). The sample taken for sequencing was blood. The clonotype comes from a man older than 75 in good health. The CDR3 bases are TGCAGTGCTAGGGTGGACAGACTAAACATTCAGTACTTC. It specifies CSARVDRLNIQYF.